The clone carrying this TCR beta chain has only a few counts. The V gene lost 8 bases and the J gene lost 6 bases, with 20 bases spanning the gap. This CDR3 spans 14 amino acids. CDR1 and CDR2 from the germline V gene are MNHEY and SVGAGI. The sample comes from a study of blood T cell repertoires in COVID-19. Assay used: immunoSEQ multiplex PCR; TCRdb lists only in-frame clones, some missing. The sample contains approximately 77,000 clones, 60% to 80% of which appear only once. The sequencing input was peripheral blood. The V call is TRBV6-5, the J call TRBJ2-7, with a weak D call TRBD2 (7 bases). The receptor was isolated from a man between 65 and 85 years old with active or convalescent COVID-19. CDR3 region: CASRSRGALSEQYF. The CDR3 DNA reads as TGTGCCAGCCGCTCTCGGGGGGCCCTTTCCGAGCAGTACTTC.